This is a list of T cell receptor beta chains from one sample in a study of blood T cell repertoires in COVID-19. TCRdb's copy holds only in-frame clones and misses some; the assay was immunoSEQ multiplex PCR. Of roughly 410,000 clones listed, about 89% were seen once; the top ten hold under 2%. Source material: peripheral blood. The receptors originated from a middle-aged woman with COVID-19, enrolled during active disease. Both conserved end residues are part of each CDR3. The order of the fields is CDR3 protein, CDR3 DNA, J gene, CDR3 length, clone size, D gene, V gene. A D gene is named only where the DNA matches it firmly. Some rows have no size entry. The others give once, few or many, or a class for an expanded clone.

cdr3_aa: CAWSVLGQGSGEQYF
cdr3_nt: TGTGCCTGGAGTGTACTGGGACAGGGTTCCGGCGAGCAGTACTTC
j_call: TRBJ2-7
cdr3_length: 15
clone_size: NA
d_call: TRBD1
v_call: TRBV30

cdr3_aa: CASSSRDREGGYTF
cdr3_nt: TGTGCCAGCAGTTCCCGGGACAGGGAAGGCGGCTACACCTTC
j_call: TRBJ1-2
cdr3_length: 14
clone_size: NA
d_call: TRBD1
v_call: TRBV6-2/TRBV6-3

cdr3_aa: CASSPERVKVGTDTQYF
cdr3_nt: TGTGCCAGCAGTCCTGAGAGGGTAAAGGTTGGCACAGATACGCAGTATTTT
j_call: TRBJ2-3
cdr3_length: 17
clone_size: NA
d_call: NA
v_call: TRBV6-6

cdr3_aa: CASSNRWTGDDTGELFF
cdr3_nt: TGTGCCAGCAGCAACCGCTGGACAGGGGACGACACCGGGGAGCTGTTTTTT
j_call: TRBJ2-2
cdr3_length: 17
clone_size: NA
d_call: TRBD1
v_call: TRBV4-2

cdr3_aa: CAISDSQYSNQPQHF
cdr3_nt: TGTGCCATCAGTGATAGCCAGTATAGCAATCAGCCCCAGCATTTT
j_call: TRBJ1-5
cdr3_length: 15
clone_size: NA
d_call: NA
v_call: TRBV10-3

cdr3_aa: CASSISSGGAREQFF
cdr3_nt: TGTGCCAGTAGTATAAGTAGCGGGGGGGCTCGTGAGCAGTTCTTC
j_call: TRBJ2-1
cdr3_length: 15
clone_size: few
d_call: TRBD2
v_call: TRBV19

cdr3_aa: CASSLAVADYYGYTF
cdr3_nt: TGCGCCAGCAGCCTAGCAGTGGCAGACTACTATGGCTACACCTTC
j_call: TRBJ1-2
cdr3_length: 15
clone_size: NA
d_call: NA
v_call: TRBV4-1

cdr3_aa: CASSQDGGDYGYTF
cdr3_nt: TGCGCCAGCAGCCAAGACGGGGGTGACTATGGCTACACCTTC
j_call: TRBJ1-2
cdr3_length: 14
clone_size: NA
d_call: NA
v_call: TRBV4-3

cdr3_aa: CASRPTGGRYTF
cdr3_nt: TGTGCAAGTCGCCCTACAGGGGGGCGCTACACCTTC
j_call: TRBJ1-2
cdr3_length: 12
clone_size: NA
d_call: NA
v_call: TRBV12-2

cdr3_aa: CASSVLSGTNTDTQYF
cdr3_nt: TGTGCCAGCAGTGTTCTCTCCGGGACTAACACAGATACGCAGTATTTT
j_call: TRBJ2-3
cdr3_length: 16
clone_size: NA
d_call: TRBD2
v_call: TRBV6-1

cdr3_aa: CASSLGLDRLANTEAFF
cdr3_nt: TGTGCCAGCAGCTTAGGGTTGGACAGGCTCGCGAACACTGAAGCTTTCTTT
j_call: TRBJ1-1
cdr3_length: 17
clone_size: NA
d_call: TRBD1
v_call: TRBV7-9

cdr3_aa: CASSLLDRGTYGYTF
cdr3_nt: TGTGCCAGCAGTTTATTGGACAGGGGTACCTATGGCTACACCTTC
j_call: TRBJ1-2
cdr3_length: 15
clone_size: NA
d_call: TRBD1
v_call: TRBV28

cdr3_aa: CASSQIQGSSGANVLTF
cdr3_nt: TGCGCCAGCAGCCAAATACAGGGGAGCTCTGGGGCCAACGTCCTGACTTTC
j_call: TRBJ2-6
cdr3_length: 17
clone_size: NA
d_call: TRBD1
v_call: TRBV5-1

cdr3_aa: CASSMGSPEQYF
cdr3_nt: TGTGCCAGCAGCATGGGGAGCCCCGAGCAGTACTTC
j_call: TRBJ2-7
cdr3_length: 12
clone_size: NA
d_call: NA
v_call: TRBV2

cdr3_aa: CASSFGGGPNEKLFF
cdr3_nt: TGTGCCAGCAGCTTCGGAGGGGGCCCTAATGAAAAACTGTTTTTT
j_call: TRBJ1-4
cdr3_length: 15
clone_size: NA
d_call: TRBD1
v_call: TRBV9

cdr3_aa: CATNPSGGTDTQYF
cdr3_nt: TGTGCCACCAACCCTAGCGGGGGCACAGATACGCAGTATTTT
j_call: TRBJ2-3
cdr3_length: 14
clone_size: NA
d_call: TRBD2
v_call: TRBV24-1

cdr3_aa: CASSLRQGGAPLHF
cdr3_nt: TGTGCCAGCAGCTTAAGGCAGGGGGGCGCTCCCCTCCACTTT
j_call: TRBJ1-6
cdr3_length: 14
clone_size: few
d_call: TRBD1
v_call: TRBV7-9

cdr3_aa: CASSLGATQPQHF
cdr3_nt: TGTGCCAGCAGCTTAGGGGCAACTCAGCCCCAGCATTTT
j_call: TRBJ1-5
cdr3_length: 13
clone_size: NA
d_call: NA
v_call: TRBV7-6

cdr3_aa: CASSSRQGRNYGYTF
cdr3_nt: TGTGCCAGCAGCTCTCGACAGGGCCGAAACTATGGCTACACCTTC
j_call: TRBJ1-2
cdr3_length: 15
clone_size: NA
d_call: TRBD1
v_call: TRBV7-2

cdr3_aa: CASSFLQGPDQPQHF
cdr3_nt: TGTGCCAGCAGTTTCCTGCAGGGGCCGGATCAGCCCCAGCATTTT
j_call: TRBJ1-5
cdr3_length: 15
clone_size: NA
d_call: NA
v_call: TRBV6-5

cdr3_aa: CSVPRGDFSYNEQFF
cdr3_nt: TGCAGCGTTCCCCGCGGGGACTTTTCCTACAATGAGCAGTTCTTC
j_call: TRBJ2-1
cdr3_length: 15
clone_size: NA
d_call: NA
v_call: TRBV29-1

cdr3_aa: CASSPGDQETQYF
cdr3_nt: TGCGCCAGCAGTCCAGGGGACCAAGAGACCCAGTACTTC
j_call: TRBJ2-5
cdr3_length: 13
clone_size: NA
d_call: NA
v_call: TRBV5-1

cdr3_aa: CASNRDPTEKLFF
cdr3_nt: TGTGCCAGCAATCGGGATCCCACTGAAAAACTGTTTTTT
j_call: TRBJ1-4
cdr3_length: 13
clone_size: NA
d_call: NA
v_call: TRBV6-5

cdr3_aa: CASSDRTGGISDTQYF
cdr3_nt: TGTGCCAGCAGTGACAGGACGGGGGGGATTTCAGATACGCAGTATTTT
j_call: TRBJ2-3
cdr3_length: 16
clone_size: NA
d_call: TRBD2
v_call: TRBV2

cdr3_aa: CASSLQGVTGANVLTF
cdr3_nt: TGTGCCAGCAGCTTACAAGGGGTAACTGGGGCCAACGTCCTGACTTTC
j_call: TRBJ2-6
cdr3_length: 16
clone_size: NA
d_call: NA
v_call: TRBV7-2

cdr3_aa: CASSLAPIRGPLAGYEQYF
cdr3_nt: TGTGCCAGCAGCTTGGCACCCATAAGGGGGCCACTAGCGGGCTACGAGCAGTACTTC
j_call: TRBJ2-7
cdr3_length: 19
clone_size: NA
d_call: TRBD2
v_call: TRBV3-1/TRBV3-2

cdr3_aa: CASSLAEGEKLFF
cdr3_nt: TGTGCCAGCAGTTTAGCTGAGGGAGAAAAACTGTTTTTT
j_call: TRBJ1-4
cdr3_length: 13
clone_size: NA
d_call: NA
v_call: TRBV12-3/TRBV12-4

cdr3_aa: CSARGAQETQYF
cdr3_nt: TGCAGCGCCCGGGGTGCCCAAGAGACCCAGTACTTC
j_call: TRBJ2-5
cdr3_length: 12
clone_size: NA
d_call: NA
v_call: TRBV29-1

cdr3_aa: CASSRNSGTAIYNEQFF
cdr3_nt: TGTGCCAGCAGTCGAAACTCCGGGACTGCGATCTACAATGAGCAGTTCTTC
j_call: TRBJ2-1
cdr3_length: 17
clone_size: NA
d_call: NA
v_call: TRBV28

cdr3_aa: CASSVEGPGLGFLYNEQFF
cdr3_nt: TGTGCCAGCAGCGTAGAGGGGCCGGGACTAGGGTTTCTCTACAATGAGCAGTTCTTC
j_call: TRBJ2-1
cdr3_length: 19
clone_size: NA
d_call: TRBD2
v_call: TRBV9

cdr3_aa: CASSQGGEKLFF
cdr3_nt: TGCGCCAGCAGCCAAGGCGGGGAAAAACTGTTTTTT
j_call: TRBJ1-4
cdr3_length: 12
clone_size: NA
d_call: NA
v_call: TRBV4-1

cdr3_aa: CASSPGLDEQFF
cdr3_nt: TGTGCCAGCTCACCTGGGCTGGATGAGCAGTTCTTC
j_call: TRBJ2-1
cdr3_length: 12
clone_size: once
d_call: NA
v_call: TRBV18

cdr3_aa: CASSPTGTGTAVEKLFF
cdr3_nt: TGTGCCAGCTCACCCACGGGTACCGGGACAGCCGTTGAAAAACTGTTTTTT
j_call: TRBJ1-4
cdr3_length: 17
clone_size: NA
d_call: TRBD1
v_call: TRBV18

cdr3_aa: CASTTGWMGEAFF
cdr3_nt: TGTGCCAGCACAACAGGGTGGATGGGTGAAGCTTTCTTT
j_call: TRBJ1-1
cdr3_length: 13
clone_size: NA
d_call: NA
v_call: TRBV28

cdr3_aa: CASSSRDRGNTEAFF
cdr3_nt: TGTGCCAGCAGTTCTCGGGACAGGGGGAACACTGAAGCTTTCTTT
j_call: TRBJ1-1
cdr3_length: 15
clone_size: NA
d_call: TRBD1
v_call: TRBV6-2/TRBV6-3

cdr3_aa: CASSPGLAGVETQYF
cdr3_nt: TGCGCCAGCAGCCCCGGACTAGCGGGAGTTGAGACCCAGTACTTC
j_call: TRBJ2-5
cdr3_length: 15
clone_size: NA
d_call: TRBD2
v_call: TRBV5-1

cdr3_aa: CASRPGRGREAFF
cdr3_nt: TGTGCCAGCAGGCCAGGACGGGGAAGGGAGGCTTTCTTT
j_call: TRBJ1-1
cdr3_length: 13
clone_size: NA
d_call: NA
v_call: TRBV25-1

cdr3_aa: CASSLYRQGQQHF
cdr3_nt: TGTGCCAGCAGTTTATACAGACAGGGACAGCAGCATTTT
j_call: TRBJ1-5
cdr3_length: 13
clone_size: NA
d_call: TRBD1
v_call: TRBV28

cdr3_aa: CASSPFSPDGDNSPLHF
cdr3_nt: TGCGCCAGCAGCCCGTTTTCACCCGACGGAGATAATTCACCCCTCCACTTT
j_call: TRBJ1-6
cdr3_length: 17
clone_size: NA
d_call: NA
v_call: TRBV4-1

cdr3_aa: CSVRQGLNQPQHF
cdr3_nt: TGCAGCGTGAGGCAGGGTCTCAATCAGCCCCAGCATTTT
j_call: TRBJ1-5
cdr3_length: 13
clone_size: once
d_call: NA
v_call: TRBV29-1

cdr3_aa: CAARQGFYEQYF
cdr3_nt: TGTGCCGCCAGACAGGGATTCTACGAGCAGTACTTC
j_call: TRBJ2-7
cdr3_length: 12
clone_size: NA
d_call: TRBD1
v_call: TRBV19

cdr3_aa: CASSWVRGTLNTGELFF
cdr3_nt: TGTGCCAGCAGTTGGGTCCGGGGGACTCTGAACACCGGGGAGCTGTTTTTT
j_call: TRBJ2-2
cdr3_length: 17
clone_size: NA
d_call: NA
v_call: TRBV28

cdr3_aa: CASSFRGSETQYF
cdr3_nt: TGTGCCAGCAGCTTCAGGGGGTCAGAGACCCAGTACTTC
j_call: TRBJ2-5
cdr3_length: 13
clone_size: NA
d_call: TRBD1
v_call: TRBV11-2

cdr3_aa: CASSYPESLEAFF
cdr3_nt: TGTGCCAGCAGTTACCCCGAATCCCTAGAAGCTTTCTTT
j_call: TRBJ1-1
cdr3_length: 13
clone_size: NA
d_call: NA
v_call: TRBV6-2/TRBV6-3

cdr3_aa: CASSQTTEGGYTF
cdr3_nt: TGTGCCAGCAGCCAAACTACCGAGGGCGGCTACACCTTC
j_call: TRBJ1-2
cdr3_length: 13
clone_size: NA
d_call: NA
v_call: TRBV3-1/TRBV3-2

cdr3_aa: CASSLRRRTSGRDTGELFF
cdr3_nt: TGTGCCAGCAGCTTACGAAGGAGGACTAGCGGGAGGGACACCGGGGAGCTGTTTTTT
j_call: TRBJ2-2
cdr3_length: 19
clone_size: few
d_call: TRBD2
v_call: TRBV7-2

cdr3_aa: CASSHSGQGMVPEAFF
cdr3_nt: TGTGCCAGCAGCCACTCGGGACAGGGAATGGTGCCTGAAGCTTTCTTT
j_call: TRBJ1-1
cdr3_length: 16
clone_size: once
d_call: TRBD1
v_call: TRBV14

cdr3_aa: CASSVSGGPSNQPQHF
cdr3_nt: TGTGCCAGCTCAGTTTCAGGGGGCCCCAGCAATCAGCCCCAGCATTTT
j_call: TRBJ1-5
cdr3_length: 16
clone_size: NA
d_call: TRBD1
v_call: TRBV18

cdr3_aa: CASTAVGMNTEAFF
cdr3_nt: TGTGCCAGCACTGCGGTCGGGATGAACACTGAAGCTTTCTTT
j_call: TRBJ1-1
cdr3_length: 14
clone_size: NA
d_call: NA
v_call: TRBV3-1/TRBV3-2

cdr3_aa: CASSLPRGSEKLFF
cdr3_nt: TGTGCCAGCAGCCTCCCCAGGGGGAGCGAAAAACTGTTTTTT
j_call: TRBJ1-4
cdr3_length: 14
clone_size: NA
d_call: TRBD1
v_call: TRBV3-1/TRBV3-2

cdr3_aa: CAISDSMALNQPQHF
cdr3_nt: TGTGCCATCAGTGATTCAATGGCCCTCAATCAGCCCCAGCATTTT
j_call: TRBJ1-5
cdr3_length: 15
clone_size: NA
d_call: NA
v_call: TRBV10-3

cdr3_aa: CASSPGTGRSYGYTF
cdr3_nt: TGTGCCAGTAGTCCCGGGACAGGGAGGAGCTATGGCTACACCTTC
j_call: TRBJ1-2
cdr3_length: 15
clone_size: NA
d_call: TRBD1
v_call: TRBV19

cdr3_aa: CAWRWGTSGSREQYF
cdr3_nt: TGTGCCTGGAGGTGGGGGACTAGCGGGAGTCGGGAGCAGTACTTC
j_call: TRBJ2-7
cdr3_length: 15
clone_size: few
d_call: TRBD2
v_call: TRBV30

cdr3_aa: CAISGTTSGRALTGELFF
cdr3_nt: TGTGCCATCAGTGGGACTACTAGCGGGAGGGCCTTAACCGGGGAGCTGTTTTTT
j_call: TRBJ2-2
cdr3_length: 18
clone_size: NA
d_call: TRBD2
v_call: TRBV10-3

cdr3_aa: CASSEALQETQYF
cdr3_nt: TGTGCCAGCAGTGAAGCACTGCAAGAGACCCAGTACTTC
j_call: TRBJ2-5
cdr3_length: 13
clone_size: NA
d_call: NA
v_call: TRBV6-1

cdr3_aa: CASRFRDREYSPLHF
cdr3_nt: TGTGCCAGCAGATTCCGGGACAGGGAATATTCACCCCTCCACTTT
j_call: TRBJ1-6
cdr3_length: 15
clone_size: NA
d_call: TRBD1
v_call: TRBV27

cdr3_aa: CATSNEQGTQETQYF
cdr3_nt: TGTGCCACCAGCAATGAACAGGGGACCCAAGAGACCCAGTACTTC
j_call: TRBJ2-5
cdr3_length: 15
clone_size: once
d_call: TRBD1
v_call: TRBV15

cdr3_aa: CASSQWAGGIEKLFF
cdr3_nt: TGCGCCAGCAGCCAATGGGCGGGGGGAATTGAAAAACTGTTTTTT
j_call: TRBJ1-4
cdr3_length: 15
clone_size: NA
d_call: NA
v_call: TRBV4-3